The sequence of this T cell receptor (beta chain) was determined in a study of siplizumab effects on memory and regulatory T cells. Points from the study as a whole: It was not possible to assign a naive or memory phenotype to roughly 75-95% of proliferating CD4+ or CD8+ clones. With siplizumab, mappable alloreactive CD4+ clones averaged 68.8% Treg-derived, versus less than 30% in controls.

Turning to this clone: Its cognate antigen is unknown.

This table comes from immunoSEQ multiplex PCR, and its TCRdb copy is limited to in-frame clones, with some not included. The sample lists some 100,000 clones, 80% to 95% seen once, with over 5% in the top ten. The TCR comes from a human donor in good health. Source material: CD8+ T cells sorted from blood.

The CDR3 sequence: CASSLPGYQETQYF. CDR3 bases: TGTGCCAGCAGCTTACCCGGGTACCAAGAGACCCAGTACTTC. V and J are TRBV7-9 and TRBJ2-5; D is unclear. The V and J ends lost 2 bases and 0 bases respectively, with 7 bases between them. Germline CDR1 and CDR2: SEHNR and FQNEAQ (reference sequence). The CDR3 totals 14 residues.